A selection of T cell receptor beta chains follows, all from one sample in a study of metastatic and nonmetastatic thyroid tumors. With MiXCR, TCRdb called clones anew from the PCR reads. Of some 17,000 clones listed, about 27% are singletons. The sample was tumor tissue. Receptors originate from a female donor with papillary thyroid cancer or a benign thyroid nodule (not recorded which). Some clones in this sample may be carry-over from other donors' samples. Each CDR3 is given with its conserved first and last residue. A D gene is named only where the DNA matches it firmly. A row's size may be missing; if present it is once, few, many or a size class.

CDR3	DNA	size	D	J	V
CASSPHRGRDLGSPLHF	TGTGCCAGCAGCCCGCACAGGGGGCGCGACTTGGGTTCACCCCTCCACTTT	NA	TRBD1	TRBJ1-6	TRBV28
CAWSDKIGLAGNREQFF	TGCGCCTGGAGTGACAAAATAGGACTAGCGGGAAACAGAGAGCAGTTCTTC	NA	TRBD2	TRBJ2-1	TRBV30
CASSQEGTSGSYEQYF	TGCGCCAGCAGCCAAGAGGGCACTAGCGGGAGTTACGAGCAGTACTTC	many	TRBD2	TRBJ2-7	TRBV4-3
CASSYFVPGQGISGNTIYF	TGTGCCAGCAGTTACTTTGTCCCGGGACAGGGTATCTCTGGAAACACCATATATTTT	few	TRBD1	TRBJ1-3	TRBV6-2/TRBV6-3
CASSQVTTSTKYYNEQFF	TGTGCCAGCAGCCAAGTTACGACTAGCACAAAATACTACAATGAGCAGTTCTTC	many	TRBD2	TRBJ2-1	TRBV4-2
CAIPPIGGEKLFF	TGTGCCATCCCGCCCATTGGGGGTGAAAAACTGTTTTTT	medium-sized	NA	TRBJ1-4	TRBV6-1
CSASTTQPPFTEAFF	TGCAGTGCTTCGACTACACAGCCTCCTTTCACTGAAGCTTTCTTT	many	NA	TRBJ1-1	TRBV20-1
CASRSQGTDTQYF	TGTGCCAGCAGATCGCAGGGGACAGATACTCAGTATTTT	few	TRBD1	TRBJ2-3	TRBV6-2/TRBV6-3
CASSGTGDGYTF	TGTGCCAGCTCCGGGACAGGCGATGGCTACACCTTC	few	TRBD1	TRBJ1-2	TRBV18
CASSPGIPPEKLFF	TGTGCAAGCAGTCCAGGAATCCCTCCTGAAAAGCTGTTTTTT	NA	NA	TRBJ1-4	TRBV6-1
CSARGASGSYEQYF	TGCAGTGCTCGAGGAGCTAGCGGGTCCTACGAGCAGTACTTC	NA	TRBD2	TRBJ2-7	TRBV20-1
CASSQAGQDTQYF	TGTGCCAGCAGCCAAGCGGGACAAGATACGCAGTATTTT	many	NA	TRBJ2-3	TRBV5-4
CASSLRDRGDQPQHF	TGTGCCAGCAGCTTAAGGGACAGGGGGGATCAGCCCCAGCATTTT	NA	TRBD1	TRBJ1-5	TRBV7-9
CSAKGLDYEQFF	TGCAGTGCTAAGGGACTAGACTATGAGCAGTTCTTC	medium-sized	TRBD2	TRBJ2-1	TRBV20-1
CSALSQAYEQYF	TGCAGTGCCCTCTCACAGGCCTACGAGCAGTACTTC	once	NA	TRBJ2-7	TRBV20-1
CASSPVRGVLEKLFF	TGTGCCAGCAGTCCGGTGAGAGGCGTACTTGAAAAACTGTTTTTT	few	NA	TRBJ1-4	TRBV2
CATSIGGSNIQYF	TGTGCCACCAGTATAGGGGGTAGCAACATTCAGTACTTC	many	NA	TRBJ2-4	TRBV24-1
CATSRGGRTNTEAFF	TGTGCCACCAGCAGAGGTGGTCGGACGAACACTGAAGCTTTCTTT	NA	NA	TRBJ1-1	TRBV15
CASPSNTEAFF	TGTGCCAGCCCCTCGAACACTGAAGCTTTCTTT	many	NA	TRBJ1-1	TRBV6-1
CASSLSWYEQYF	TGTGCCAGCAGTCTATCCTGGTACGAGCAGTACTTC	NA	NA	TRBJ2-7	TRBV13
CASSPLAGPEAFF	TGTGCCAGCAGCCCCCTCGCGGGGCCTGAAGCTTTCTTT	medium-sized	NA	TRBJ1-1	TRBV6-1
CATSRDRVETQYF	TGTGCCACCAGCAGAGATAGGGTAGAGACCCAGTACTTC	few	NA	TRBJ2-5	TRBV15
CASSAGRTEAFF	TGTGCCAGCAGTGCTGGGAGAACTGAAGCTTTCTTT	medium-sized	NA	TRBJ1-1	TRBV6-1
CSSTRSGGRADTQYF	TGTTCCAGCACCCGAAGCGGGGGCCGGGCGGATACGCAGTATTTT	few	TRBD2	TRBJ2-3	TRBV28
CASSGVQPQHF	TGTGCCAGCAGCGGGGTACAGCCCCAGCATTTT	many	NA	TRBJ1-5	TRBV9
CASSTSPGTQYQETQYF	TGTGCCAGCAGCACCTCCCCCGGGACACAGTACCAAGAGACCCAGTACTTC	NA	NA	TRBJ2-5	TRBV4-2
CASILDPRSSYNEQFF	TGTGCCAGCATTCTTGATCCCCGTAGCTCCTACAATGAGCAGTTCTTC	few	NA	TRBJ2-1	TRBV6-1
CASSLRVESSPLSSYNEQSF	TGTGCCAGCAGCCTCAGGGTTGAGTCTAGCCCTTTGAGCTCCTACAATGAGCAGTCCTTC	few	NA	TRBJ2-1	TRBV13
CASSLGGFIDEQYF	TGTGCCAGCAGCTTAGGGGGTTTCATCGACGAGCAGTACTTC	many	NA	TRBJ2-7	TRBV11-2
CASRDLEKRNEQYF	TGTGCCAGCAGGGACCTTGAGAAGAGGAACGAGCAGTACTTC	many	NA	TRBJ2-7	TRBV6-1
CASRRGSYSNQPQHF	TGTGCCAGCAGGAGGGGGAGTTATAGCAATCAGCCCCAGCATTTT	medium-sized	NA	TRBJ1-5	TRBV6-2/TRBV6-3